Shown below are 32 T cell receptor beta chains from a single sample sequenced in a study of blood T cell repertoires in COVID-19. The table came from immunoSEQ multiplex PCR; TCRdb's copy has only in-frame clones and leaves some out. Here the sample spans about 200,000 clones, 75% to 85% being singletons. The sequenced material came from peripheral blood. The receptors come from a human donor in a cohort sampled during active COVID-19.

The CDR3 bases are TGCAGCGTAGGCAGGGAAGGTAATCAGCCCCAGCATTTT. Encoded protein: CSVGREGNQPQHF. The rearrangement links TRBV29-1 to TRBJ1-5; maybe TRBD1 (5 bases). Trimming shortened V by 6 bases and J by 4 bases, and 13 bases separated the two germline ends. The germline V gene encodes CDR1 SQVTM and CDR2 ANQGSEA. The CDR3 consists of 13 residues.

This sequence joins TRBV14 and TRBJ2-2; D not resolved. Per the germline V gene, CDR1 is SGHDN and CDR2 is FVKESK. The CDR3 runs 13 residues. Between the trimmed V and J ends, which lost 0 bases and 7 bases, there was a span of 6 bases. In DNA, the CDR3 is TGTGCCAGCAGCCAAGATATAGACGGGGAGCTGTTTTTT. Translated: CASSQDIDGELFF.

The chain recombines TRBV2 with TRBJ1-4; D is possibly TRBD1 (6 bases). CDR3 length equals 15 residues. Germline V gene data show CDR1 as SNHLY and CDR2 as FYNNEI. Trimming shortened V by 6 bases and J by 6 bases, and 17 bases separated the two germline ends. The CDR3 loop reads CASRNRVGADEKLFF. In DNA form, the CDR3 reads TGTGCCAGCAGGAACAGGGTGGGGGCAGATGAAAAACTGTTTTTT.

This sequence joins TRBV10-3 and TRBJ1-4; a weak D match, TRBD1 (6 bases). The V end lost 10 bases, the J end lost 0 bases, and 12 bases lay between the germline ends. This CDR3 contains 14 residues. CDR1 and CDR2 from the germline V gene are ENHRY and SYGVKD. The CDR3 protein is CATGQSSTNEKLFF. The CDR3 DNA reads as TGTGCCACCGGACAGTCCTCAACTAATGAAAAACTGTTTTTT.

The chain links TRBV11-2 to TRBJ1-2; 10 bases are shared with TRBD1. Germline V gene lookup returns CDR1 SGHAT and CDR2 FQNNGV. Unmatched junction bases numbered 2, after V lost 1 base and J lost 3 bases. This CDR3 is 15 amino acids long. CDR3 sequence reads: CASSLVTGGDYGYTF. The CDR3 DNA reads TGTGCCAGCAGCTTAGTGACAGGGGGCGACTATGGCTACACCTTC.

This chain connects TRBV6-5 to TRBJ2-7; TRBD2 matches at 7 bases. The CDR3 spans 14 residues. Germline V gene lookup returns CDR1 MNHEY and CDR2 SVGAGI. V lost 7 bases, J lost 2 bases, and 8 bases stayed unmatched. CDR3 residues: CASIPRTRTYEQYF. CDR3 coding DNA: TGTGCCAGCATTCCTCGGACTAGAACCTACGAGCAGTACTTC.

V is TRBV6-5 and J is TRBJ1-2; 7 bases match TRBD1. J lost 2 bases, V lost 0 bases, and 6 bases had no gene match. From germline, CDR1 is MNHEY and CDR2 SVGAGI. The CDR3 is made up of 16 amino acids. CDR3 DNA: TGTGCCAGCAGTTACTCGGGGACAGTTTCGAACTATGGCTACACCTTC. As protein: CASSYSGTVSNYGYTF.

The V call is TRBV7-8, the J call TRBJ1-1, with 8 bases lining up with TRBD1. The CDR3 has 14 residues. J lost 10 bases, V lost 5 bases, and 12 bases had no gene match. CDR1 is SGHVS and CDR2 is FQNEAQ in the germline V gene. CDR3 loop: CASSLDSTGAGAFF. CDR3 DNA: TGTGCCAGCAGCCTCGACTCGACAGGGGCGGGAGCTTTCTTT.

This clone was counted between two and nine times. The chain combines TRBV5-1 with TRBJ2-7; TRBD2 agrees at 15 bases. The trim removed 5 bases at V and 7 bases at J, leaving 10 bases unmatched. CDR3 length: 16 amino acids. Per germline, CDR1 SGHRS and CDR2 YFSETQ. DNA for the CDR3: TGCGCCAGCAGTTCCGGGACTAGCGGGAGGTGGGAGGAGCAGTACTTC. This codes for CASSSGTSGRWEEQYF.

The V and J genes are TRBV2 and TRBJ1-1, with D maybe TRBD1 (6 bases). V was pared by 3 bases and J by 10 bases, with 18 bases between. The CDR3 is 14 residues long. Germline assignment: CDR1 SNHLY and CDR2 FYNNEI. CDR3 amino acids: CASSEVWGGGGAFF. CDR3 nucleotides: TGTGCCAGCAGTGAGGTCTGGGGGGGAGGGGGAGCTTTCTTT.

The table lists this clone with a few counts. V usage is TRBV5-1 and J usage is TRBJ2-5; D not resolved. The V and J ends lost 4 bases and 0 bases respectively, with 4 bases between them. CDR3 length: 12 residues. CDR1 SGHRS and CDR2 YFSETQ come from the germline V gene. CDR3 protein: CASSQYQETQYF. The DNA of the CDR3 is TGCGCCAGCAGCCAGTACCAAGAGACCCAGTACTTC.

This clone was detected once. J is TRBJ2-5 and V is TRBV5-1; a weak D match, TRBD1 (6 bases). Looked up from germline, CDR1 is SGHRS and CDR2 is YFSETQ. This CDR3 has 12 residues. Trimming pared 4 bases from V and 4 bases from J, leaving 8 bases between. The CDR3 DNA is TGCGCCAGCAGCGTAGGGGGAGAGACCCAGTACTTC. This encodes CASSVGGETQYF.

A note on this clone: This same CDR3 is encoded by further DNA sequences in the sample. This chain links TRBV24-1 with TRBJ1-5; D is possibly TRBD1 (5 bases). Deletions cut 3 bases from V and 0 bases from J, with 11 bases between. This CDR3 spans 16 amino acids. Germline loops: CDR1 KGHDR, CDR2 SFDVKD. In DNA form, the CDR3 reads TGTGCCACCAGTGATCCATCGACAGATAGCAATCAGCCCCAGCATTTT. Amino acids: CATSDPSTDSNQPQHF.

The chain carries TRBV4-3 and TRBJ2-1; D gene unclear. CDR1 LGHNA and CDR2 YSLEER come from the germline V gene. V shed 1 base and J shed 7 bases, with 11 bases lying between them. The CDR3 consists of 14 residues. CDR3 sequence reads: CASSQVAARNEQFF. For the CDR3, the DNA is TGCGCCAGCAGCCAAGTTGCCGCCCGGAATGAGCAGTTCTTC.

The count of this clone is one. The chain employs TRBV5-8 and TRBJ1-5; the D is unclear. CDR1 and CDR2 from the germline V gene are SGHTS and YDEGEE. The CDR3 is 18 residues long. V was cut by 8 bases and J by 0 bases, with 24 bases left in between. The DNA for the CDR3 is TGTGCCAGTGAATCGGGAAAACTGCTGCTGGGTAGCAATCAGCCCCAGCATTTT. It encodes CASESGKLLLGSNQPQHF.

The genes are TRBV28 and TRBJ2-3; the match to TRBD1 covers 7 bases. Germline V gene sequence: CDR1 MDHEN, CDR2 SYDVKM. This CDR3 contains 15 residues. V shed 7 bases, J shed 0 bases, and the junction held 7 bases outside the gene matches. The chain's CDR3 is CASNTGERSTDTQYF. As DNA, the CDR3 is TGTGCCAGCAACACAGGGGAGAGGAGCACAGATACGCAGTATTTT.

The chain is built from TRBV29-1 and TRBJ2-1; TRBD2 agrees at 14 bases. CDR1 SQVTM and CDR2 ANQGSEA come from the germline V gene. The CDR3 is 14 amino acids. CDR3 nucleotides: TGCAGGGCCTCAGGGACTAGCGGGAGCGGAGAGCAGTTCTTC. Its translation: CRASGTSGSGEQFF.

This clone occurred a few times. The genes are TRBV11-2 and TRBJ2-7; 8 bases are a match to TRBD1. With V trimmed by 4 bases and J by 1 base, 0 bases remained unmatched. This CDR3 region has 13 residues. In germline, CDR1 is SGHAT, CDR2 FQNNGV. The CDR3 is CASSWTGSYEQYF. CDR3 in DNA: TGTGCCAGCAGCTGGACAGGGTCCTACGAGCAGTACTTC.

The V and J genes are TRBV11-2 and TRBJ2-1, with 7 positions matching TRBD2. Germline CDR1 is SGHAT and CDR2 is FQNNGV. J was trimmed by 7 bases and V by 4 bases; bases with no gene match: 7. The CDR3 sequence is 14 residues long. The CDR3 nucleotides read TGTGCCAGCAGCTGGGACTACTCTGGGAATGAGCAGTTCTTC. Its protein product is CASSWDYSGNEQFF.

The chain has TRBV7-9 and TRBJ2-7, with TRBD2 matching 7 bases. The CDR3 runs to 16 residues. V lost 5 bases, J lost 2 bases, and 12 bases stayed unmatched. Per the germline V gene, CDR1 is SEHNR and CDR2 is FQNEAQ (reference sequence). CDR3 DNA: TGTGCCAGCAGCACCGCCCTACTAGCGCCCACCTACGAGCAGTACTTC. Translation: CASSTALLAPTYEQYF.

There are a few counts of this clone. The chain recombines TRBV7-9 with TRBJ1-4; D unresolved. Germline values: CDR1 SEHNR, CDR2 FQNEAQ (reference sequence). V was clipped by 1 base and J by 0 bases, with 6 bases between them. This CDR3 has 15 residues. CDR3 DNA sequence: TGTGCCAGCAGCTTAGGTTCAGCAACTAATGAAAAACTGTTTTTT. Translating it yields CASSLGSATNEKLFF.

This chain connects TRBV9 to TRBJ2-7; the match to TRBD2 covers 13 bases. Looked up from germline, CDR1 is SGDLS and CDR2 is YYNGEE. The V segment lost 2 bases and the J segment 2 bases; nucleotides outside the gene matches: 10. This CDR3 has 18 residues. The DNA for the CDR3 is TGTGCCAGCAGCGTCACCGGGACTAGCGGGGCGGATACCTACGAGCAGTACTTC. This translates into CASSVTGTSGADTYEQYF.

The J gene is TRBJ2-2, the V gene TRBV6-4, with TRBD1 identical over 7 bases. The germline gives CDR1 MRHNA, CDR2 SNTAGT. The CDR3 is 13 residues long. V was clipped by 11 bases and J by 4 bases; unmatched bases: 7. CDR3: CAGPGQTTGELFF. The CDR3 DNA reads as TGTGCCGGCCCGGGACAGACCACCGGGGAGCTGTTTTTT.

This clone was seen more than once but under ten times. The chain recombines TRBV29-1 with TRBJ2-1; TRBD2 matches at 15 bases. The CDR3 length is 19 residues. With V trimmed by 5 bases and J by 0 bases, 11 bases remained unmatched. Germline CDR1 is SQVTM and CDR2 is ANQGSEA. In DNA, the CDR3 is TGCAGCGTTTGCGGGACTAGCGGGAGGCTTAGGAGCTCCTACAATGAGCAGTTCTTC. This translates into CSVCGTSGRLRSSYNEQFF.

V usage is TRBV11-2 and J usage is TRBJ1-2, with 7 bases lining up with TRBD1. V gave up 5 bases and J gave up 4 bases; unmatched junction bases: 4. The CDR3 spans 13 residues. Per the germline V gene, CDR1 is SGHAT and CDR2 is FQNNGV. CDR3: CASSPGTVYGYTF. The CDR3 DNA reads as TGTGCCAGCAGCCCCGGGACAGTCTATGGCTACACCTTC. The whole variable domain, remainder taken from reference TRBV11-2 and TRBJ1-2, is EAGVAQSPRYKIIEKRQSVAFWCNPISGHATLYWYQQILGQGPKLLIQFQNNGVVDDSQLPKDRFSAERLKGVDSTLKIQPAKLEDSAVYLCASSPGTVYGYTFGSGTRLTVV.

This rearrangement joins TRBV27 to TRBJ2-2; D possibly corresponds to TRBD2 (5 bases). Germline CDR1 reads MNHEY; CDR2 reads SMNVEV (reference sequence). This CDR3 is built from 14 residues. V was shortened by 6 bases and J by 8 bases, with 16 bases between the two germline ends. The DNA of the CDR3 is TGTGCCAGCAGGAGTGGGTTAGTAGCGGGGGAGCTGTTTTTT. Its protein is CASRSGLVAGELFF.

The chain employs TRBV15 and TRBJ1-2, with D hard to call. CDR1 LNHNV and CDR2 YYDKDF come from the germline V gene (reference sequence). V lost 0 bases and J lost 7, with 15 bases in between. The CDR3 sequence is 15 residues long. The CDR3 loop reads CATSRDRAEVGGYTF. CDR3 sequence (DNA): TGTGCCACCAGCAGAGATCGGGCGGAGGTGGGTGGCTACACCTTC.

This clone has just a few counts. The CDR3 spells CASSNPEAVYYGYTF. CDR3 DNA: TGTGCCAGTAGTAATCCCGAGGCGGTCTACTATGGCTACACCTTC. The rearrangement joins TRBV19 to TRBJ1-2, with unresolved D. V shed 4 bases and J shed 3 bases, with 15 bases lying between them. Germline V gives CDR1 LNHDA, CDR2 SQIVND (reference sequence). This CDR3 comprises 15 residues.

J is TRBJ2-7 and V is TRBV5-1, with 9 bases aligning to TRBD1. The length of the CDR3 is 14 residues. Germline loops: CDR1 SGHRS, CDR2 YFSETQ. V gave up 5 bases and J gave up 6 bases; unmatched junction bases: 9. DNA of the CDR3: TGCGCCAGCAGTCACGGACAGGGGCGGGTCGAGCAGTACTTC. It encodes CASSHGQGRVEQYF.

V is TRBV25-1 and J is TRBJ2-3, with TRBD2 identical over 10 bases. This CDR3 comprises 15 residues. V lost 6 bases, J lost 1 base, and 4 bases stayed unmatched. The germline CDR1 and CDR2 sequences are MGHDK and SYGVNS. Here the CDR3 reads CASRETSGGTDTQYF. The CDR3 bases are TGTGCCAGCAGGGAAACTAGCGGGGGCACAGATACGCAGTATTTT.

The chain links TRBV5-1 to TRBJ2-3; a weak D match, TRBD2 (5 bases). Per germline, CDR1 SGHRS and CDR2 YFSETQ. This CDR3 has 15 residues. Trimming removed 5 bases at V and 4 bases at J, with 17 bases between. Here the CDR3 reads CASSPRKGGADTQYF. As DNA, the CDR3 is TGCGCCAGCAGTCCCCGTAAAGGAGGTGCAGATACGCAGTATTTT.

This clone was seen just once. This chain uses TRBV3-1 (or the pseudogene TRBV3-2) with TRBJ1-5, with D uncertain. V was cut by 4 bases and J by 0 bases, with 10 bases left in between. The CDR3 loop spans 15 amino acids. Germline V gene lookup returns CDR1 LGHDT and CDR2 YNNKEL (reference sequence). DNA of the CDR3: TGTGCCAGCAGCCCCCAGTTTGATAGCAATCAGCCCCAGCATTTT. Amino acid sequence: CASSPQFDSNQPQHF.